This TCR beta chain appears in the sequencing data of a study of cytomegalovirus exposure and HLA in healthy donors. Looking at the study overall: There were 117 million unique TCR beta sequences, drawn from approximately 190 million T cells, in an earlier analysis.

The CDR3 has 14 amino acids. From germline, CDR1 is LNHNV and CDR2 YYDKDF (reference sequence). V was clipped by 0 bases and J by 1 base, with 7 bases between them. The donors were healthy bone marrow donors. There are a few counts of this clone. The antigen is unknown. The PCR made use of 60 Vbeta and 13 Jbeta primers. Assay: immunoSEQ multiplex PCR; the TCRdb copy retains only in-frame clones and omits some. The sample has roughly 120,000 clones; roughly 14% are singletons. Points from the study as a whole: For presence/absence analyses, sequencing depth was assumed to be roughly uniform across donors. Associated with HLA alleles at 0.05 false discovery rate in a later analysis were around 17,000 TCR beta sequences.

This receptor was taken from a woman aged 18-29 years in good health and CMV-seronegative. This sequence joins TRBV15 and TRBJ2-7, with unresolved D. Material: PBMCs. The CDR3 spells CATSREYSSYEQYF. In DNA, the CDR3 is TGTGCCACCAGCAGAGAGTACAGTTCCTACGAGCAGTACTTC.